The 20 T cell receptor beta chains reported below all come from one sample, sequenced in a study of cytomegalovirus exposure and HLA in healthy donors. PCR involved 60 Vbeta and 13 Jbeta primers. The method was immunoSEQ multiplex PCR; TCRdb's version includes in-frame clones alone and lacks a portion of them. The sample has approximately 120,000 clones, around 74% seen once. Specimen: PBMCs. The receptor source for this set is a woman between 45 and 60 years old in good health and CMV-seropositive.

The genes are TRBV30 and TRBJ2-3; D may be TRBD2 (5 bases). CDR1 GTSNPN and CDR2 SVGIG come from the germline V gene (reference sequence). Trimming shortened V by 1 base and J by 4 bases, and 9 bases separated the two germline ends. This CDR3 region has 13 residues. The CDR3 sequence: CAWSEWRADTQYF. DNA for the CDR3: TGTGCCTGGAGTGAGTGGCGGGCAGATACGCAGTATTTT.

This clone was seen more than once but under ten times. The V call is TRBV18, the J call TRBJ1-1; D is perhaps TRBD1 (5 bases). The germline V gene has CDR1 KGHSH and CDR2 LQKENI. With 8 bases removed from V and 1 base from J, the gap between germline ends came to 11 bases. The CDR3 is 13 residues long. CDR3 nucleotides: TGTGCCAGCGAGATAGGACAGAACACTGAAGCTTTCTTT. This encodes CASEIGQNTEAFF.

As DNA, the CDR3 is TGTGCCAGCAGTCGGGGACAGGGTGGCACTGAAGCTTTCTTT. Residues: CASSRGQGGTEAFF. This sequence joins TRBV6-5 and TRBJ1-1, with 9 bases matching TRBD1. This CDR3 has 14 residues. Trimming removed 5 bases from V and 4 bases from J; junction bases left unmatched: 5. The germline V gene has CDR1 MNHEY and CDR2 SVGAGI.

This clone showed up just once. The chain joins TRBV10-3 to TRBJ1-2, with 9 bases identical to TRBD1. The CDR3 length is 22 residues. Per germline, CDR1 ENHRY and CDR2 SYGVKD. V was clipped by 5 bases and J by 3 bases; unmatched bases: 28. CDR3 protein: CAISTSPGQGGKNRVWDYGYTF. The CDR3 DNA reads TGTGCCATCAGTACGAGCCCGGGACAGGGAGGAAAAAACCGGGTTTGGGACTATGGCTACACCTTC.

J is TRBJ2-3 and V is TRBV27; D uncertain. The CDR3 is 13 residues long. CDR1 is MNHEY, CDR2 SMNVEV, per germline (reference sequence). V dropped 6 bases and J dropped 6 bases, with 13 bases sitting between them. The DNA for the CDR3 is TGTGCCAGCAGCCGTAGACTTCAGGATACGCAGTATTTT. Translating gives CASSRRLQDTQYF.

This chain joins TRBV5-6 and TRBJ1-2; D unresolved. This CDR3 is 16 amino acids long. Trimming stripped 0 bases from V and 5 bases from J, with 17 bases between. Germline loops: CDR1 SGHDT, CDR2 YYEEEE. This chain's CDR3 is CASSLEVAAETYGYTF. CDR3 nucleotides: TGTGCCAGCAGCTTGGAGGTCGCGGCCGAAACTTATGGCTACACCTTC.

The gene calls are TRBV13 and TRBJ2-3; 9 nucleotides align to TRBD2. CDR1 is PRHDT, CDR2 FYEKMQ, per germline (reference sequence). V gave up 8 bases and J gave up 5 bases; unmatched junction bases: 14. This CDR3 region has 16 residues. The CDR3 nucleotides are TGTGCCAGCGCCTTTATAAGGCGGGGGGGCGGAGATACGCAGTATTTT. This encodes CASAFIRRGGGDTQYF.

V and J are TRBV9 and TRBJ2-3; 8 bases fit TRBD2. Germline assignment: CDR1 SGDLS and CDR2 YYNGEE. Germline trimming cut 0 bases from V and 2 bases from J; bases unmatched to any gene: 11. The CDR3 consists of 18 residues. The CDR3 nucleotides read TGTGCCAGCAGCGTAGCGGCTAGCGGGCCACCTTTCACAGATACGCAGTATTTT. Translating gives CASSVAASGPPFTDTQYF.

Of note for this clone: The junction differs from germline at one of its ends, possibly a read error. This rearrangement joins TRBV6-5 to TRBJ1-6, with D unresolved. The CDR3 has 13 amino acids. Germline loops: CDR1 MNHEY, CDR2 SVGAGI. CDR3: CVSSYGLNSPLHF. The CDR3 DNA follows: TGTGTCAGCAGTTACGGCCTTAATTCACCCCTCCACTTT.

This clone occurred once. The chain combines TRBV30 with TRBJ2-5; possibly TRBD2 for D (7 bases). The CDR3 covers 15 residues. The germline V and J ends were trimmed by 1 base and 1 base, with 13 bases remaining between them. Germline V gives CDR1 GTSNPN, CDR2 SVGIG (reference sequence). As DNA, the CDR3 is TGTGCCTGGAGTGCATGGGGGGGGGCCCAAGAGACCCAGTACTTC. It translates to CAWSAWGGAQETQYF.

This rearrangement joins TRBV5-1 to TRBJ2-2; 9 bases are shared with TRBD1. The CDR3 covers 15 residues. With V trimmed by 4 bases and J by 6 bases, 7 bases remained unmatched. The germline CDR1 and CDR2 sequences are SGHRS and YFSETQ. CDR3 residues: CASSRRTGESGELFF. For the CDR3, the DNA is TGCGCCAGCAGCCGTAGGACAGGGGAATCCGGGGAGCTGTTTTTT.

This clone was recorded once. This chain joins TRBV6-1 and TRBJ1-2; the D gene is possibly TRBD1 (6 bases). There are 12 residues in the CDR3. The germline gives CDR1 MNHNS, CDR2 SASEGT. Trimming took off 8 bases at V and 3 bases at J, with 10 bases between the two ends. This CDR3 reads CASSGVYYGYTF. CDR3 sequence (DNA): TGTGCCAGCTCAGGGGTTTACTATGGCTACACCTTC.

In this sample, this clone turned up a few times. The chain recombines TRBV28 with TRBJ2-1; 8 nucleotides align to TRBD2. The CDR3 extends over 15 amino acids. The ends lost 8 bases at V and 4 bases at J; junction bases unmatched: 10. Germline CDR1 reads MDHEN; CDR2 reads SYDVKM. The CDR3 DNA reads TGTGCCAGCCGGCCCGCTAGCGGGCCTTACAATGAGCAGTTCTTC. Translation gives CASRPASGPYNEQFF.

This rearrangement joins TRBV7-3 to TRBJ2-3, with 11 bases lining up with TRBD2. Unmatched junction bases numbered 10, after V lost 5 bases and J lost 3 bases. The length of the CDR3 is 17 residues. CDR1 is SGHTA, CDR2 FQGTGA, per germline. In DNA form, the CDR3 reads TGTGCCAGCAGCCTCGAAGCCGGGACTAGCGGTACAGATACGCAGTATTTT. This translates into CASSLEAGTSGTDTQYF.

The CDR3 spells CASSRQDRAYNQPQHF. In DNA, the CDR3 is TGTGCCAGCAGCCGCCAGGACAGGGCCTACAATCAGCCCCAGCATTTT. This chain uses TRBV14 with TRBJ1-5; TRBD1 aligns across 8 bases. The ends lost 4 bases at V and 3 bases at J; junction bases unmatched: 8. Germline V CDR1 and CDR2: SGHDN, FVKESK. CDR3 size: 16 residues.

This sequence joins TRBV25-1 and TRBJ2-1; 7 bases agree with TRBD1. Germline CDR1 reads MGHDK; CDR2 reads SYGVNS. The CDR3 contains 14 residues. The junction had 9 bases not matched to a gene; V was cut back by 8 bases and J by 5 bases. The CDR3 loop is CASSGDRGNNEQFF. The CDR3 DNA reads as TGTGCCAGCTCCGGGGACAGAGGGAACAATGAGCAGTTCTTC.

The chain links TRBV28 to TRBJ2-7, with TRBD1 matching over 10 bases. With 7 bases clipped from V and 9 bases from J, the junction kept 9 bases outside the gene matches. Germline V gene data show CDR1 as MDHEN and CDR2 as SYDVKM. CDR3 length equals 13 residues. The CDR3 DNA reads TGTGCCAGCAAGACCGGGACAGGGGTGGGGCAGTACTTC. Protein sequence: CASKTGTGVGQYF.

The chain links TRBV19 to TRBJ1-3; D might be TRBD1 (5 bases). Trimming took off 9 bases at V and 3 bases at J, with 15 bases between the two ends. Germline V gene sequence: CDR1 LNHDA, CDR2 SQIVND (reference sequence). The CDR3 spans 14 residues. The CDR3 reads CASTRGTYGNTIYF. The CDR3 DNA is TGTGCCAGCACGAGAGGGACTTATGGAAACACCATATATTTT. The entire variable domain, with the rest obtained from reference TRBV19 and TRBJ1-3, is as follows: DGGITQSPKYLFRKEGQNVTLSCEQNLNHDAMYWYRQDPGQGLRLIYYSQIVNDFQKGDIAEGYSVSREKKESFPLTVTSAQKNPTAFYLCASTRGTYGNTIYFGEGSWLTVV.

The gene calls are TRBV5-1 and TRBJ1-6, with 7 positions matching TRBD1. The V and J ends lost 0 bases and 0 bases, in that order; junction bases with no gene match: 3. Looked up from germline, CDR1 is SGHRS and CDR2 is YFSETQ. CDR3 length: 17 residues. The CDR3, as DNA: TGCGCCAGCAGCTTGGGACAGGGTAGCTCCTATAATTCACCCCTCCACTTT. It translates to CASSLGQGSSYNSPLHF.

The chain has TRBV4-1 and TRBJ2-7, with a weak D call TRBD1 (6 bases). The CDR3 is 12 residues long. Germline V CDR1 and CDR2: MGHRA, YSYEKL. V lost 5 bases to trimming and J lost 1 base, with 6 bases between them. The CDR3 reads CASSTGSYEQYF. CDR3 DNA: TGCGCCAGCAGCACAGGGTCCTACGAGCAGTACTTC.